This entry describes one T cell receptor beta chain. The antigen it binds to is not known. No much larger clone exists at a distance of one base, and base qualities are not known. This sample is drawn from a study of pediatric ulcerative colitis (dated by TCRdb to between 2017 and 2020). The study in broad terms: Pancolitis was present in several ulcerative colitis patients and left-sided colitis in two, and histology consistent with ulcerative colitis was found in all of these patients. From nine newly diagnosed, treatment-naive pediatric ulcerative colitis patients and a few non-IBD control children, paired blood and rectal samples were collected. Using the Pediatric Ulcerative Colitis Activity Index, a couple of patients were classed as having mild disease, several as having moderate disease and three as having acute severe colitis.

No immunosuppressive medication had been given to the ulcerative colitis patients before the diagnostic colonoscopy. A blood sample was drawn at the time of the colonoscopy. The Wizard kit (Promega) was used to extract genomic DNA from the blood and intestinal samples. Through the immunoSEQ TRB Survey service, multiplex V and J primers were used to amplify rearranged CDR3 beta regions from genomic DNA. Survey-level sequencing depth of up to 500,000 reads per sample was used to keep depth equal across samples. The libraries were purified, combined into pools and sequenced with Illumina technology. The study's processing was this. Productive clonality, sample overlap, pairwise scatters, CDR3 beta length, V/D/J gene usage and productiveness were all assessed with the immunoSEQ online tools. Calculated diversity was the number of unique rearrangements divided by total templates times 100; Shannon and Simpson indices were also computed. For principal component analysis, Z-score normalized data were analyzed with the R prcomp function and the ggbiplot package. Morisita's index was used to measure clonal overlap between blood and rectum within each subject. The table comes from immuneACCESS by way of TCRdb, which keeps in-frame sequences with V and J called. Part of the clones is missing from these tables; in studies checked, under half for an unresolved V gene and the rest for unknown reasons. The D gene and trimming were derived from the DNA, and the V and J assignments and clone size from that table. The sample records 30,000 to 40,000 clones, roughly 78% of which are singletons. Around 4.3% of the sample goes to the ten largest clones.

What the work shows at the level of the full study, not this receptor alone: Because repertoires came from total lymphocyte DNA, patterns in rare subsets such as regulatory T cells may not be reflected. The healthy control group was small, consisting of only four individuals. Features of the rectal repertoire distinguished controls, mild-moderate colitis patients and acute severe colitis patients, and in acute severe colitis rectal diversity was lower because of clonal expansions. Two rectal CDR3 clonotypes were found in every ulcerative colitis patient but in no control. Significantly higher autologous blood-rectal clonal overlap was found in ulcerative colitis patients than in controls, which suggested increased T cell trafficking to inflamed tissue. For technical reasons, the blood samples of a couple of patients yielded substantially fewer templates, so those samples were excluded from the blood-rectal overlap analysis.

The specimen was blood. The sequence was obtained from a boy under 18 with severe ulcerative colitis.

The CDR3 here reads CASSLESVDRSQETQYF. The DNA sequence follows: TGTGCCAGCAGCTTAGAGTCAGTCGACAGGTCCCAAGAGACCCAGTACTTC. The sequence links TRBV13 to TRBJ2-5; the D gene is perhaps TRBD1, on 6 matching bases. From the cysteine through the phenylalanine, the CDR3 covers 17 amino acids. Only the CDR3 region is kept as DNA, spanning 51 bases read in frame from base 1. The CDR1 and CDR2 encoded by the germline V gene (reference sequence) are PRHDT and FYEKMQ. The germline ends are 16 bases apart after V is trimmed by 1 base and J by 1 base.